This T cell receptor (beta chain) appears in the sequencing data of a study of blood T cell repertoires in COVID-19. Study summary: Sample material is recorded as cDNA or gDNA derived from T cells, B-cell-depleted T cells, or PBMCs.

Profiling relied on immunoSEQ multiplex PCR, and the TCRdb table lists in-frame clones only, not all of them. The sample includes 55,000 to 90,000 clones, 86% of them seen just once. CDR3 length: 12 amino acids. Per germline, CDR1 SGHTS and CDR2 YDEGEE. The J segment lost 9 bases and the V segment lost 7 bases, leaving 7 bases of the junction unmatched. The chain is built from TRBV5-8 and TRBJ2-1, with 7 nucleotides matching TRBD2. The receptor was derived from a man between 65 and 80 years old with active COVID-19. The sample was peripheral blood. CDR3: CASLQAGVEQFF. DNA for the CDR3: TGTGCCAGCCTGCAGGCGGGGGTTGAGCAGTTCTTC.